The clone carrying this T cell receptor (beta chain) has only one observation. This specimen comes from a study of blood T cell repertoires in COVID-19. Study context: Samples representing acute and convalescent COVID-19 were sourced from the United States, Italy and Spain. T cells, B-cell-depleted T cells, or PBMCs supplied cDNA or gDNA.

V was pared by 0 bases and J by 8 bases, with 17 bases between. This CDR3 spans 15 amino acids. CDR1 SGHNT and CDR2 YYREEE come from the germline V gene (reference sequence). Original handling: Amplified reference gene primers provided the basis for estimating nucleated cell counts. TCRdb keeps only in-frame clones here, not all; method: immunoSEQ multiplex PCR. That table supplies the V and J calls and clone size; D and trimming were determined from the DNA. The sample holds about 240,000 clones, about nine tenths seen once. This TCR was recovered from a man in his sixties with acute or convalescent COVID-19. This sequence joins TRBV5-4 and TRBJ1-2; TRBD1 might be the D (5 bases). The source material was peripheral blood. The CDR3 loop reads CASSLVEQGGLGYTF. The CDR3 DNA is TGTGCCAGCAGCTTGGTGGAGCAGGGTGGATTAGGCTACACCTTC.